This TCR beta chain was sequenced for a study of blood T cell repertoires in COVID-19. About the study: Samples came from the United States, Italy and Spain, spanning acute and convalescent COVID-19. T cells, B-cell-depleted T cells, or PBMCs provided the cDNA or gDNA that served as material.

This clone was found once. Study processing details: Amplified reference gene primers provided the basis for estimating nucleated cell counts. Some clones are missing from TCRdb's copy, which holds only in-frame ones; the method was immunoSEQ multiplex PCR. V and J calls and clone size are given by that table; D and trimming were obtained from the DNA. In the table there are 55,000 to 65,000 clones, around 79% of which are singletons. This TCR was recovered from a man in his 60s with acute or convalescent COVID-19. The sequencing input was peripheral blood.

DNA of the CDR3: TGTGCCAGCAGCCTTTGGAGGGGACGGAGCACAGATACGCAGTATTTT. Translating gives CASSLWRGRSTDTQYF. The chain employs TRBV5-6 and TRBJ2-3; possible D gene TRBD2, 6 bases. CDR3 length: 16 amino acids. Germline CDR1 reads SGHDT; CDR2 reads YYEEEE. V was shortened by 4 bases and J by 0 bases, with 15 bases between the two germline ends. Filled out from reference TRBV5-6 and TRBJ2-3, the complete variable domain reads DAGVTQSPTHLIKTRGQQVTLRCSPKSGHDTVSWYQQALGQGPQFIFQYYEEEERQRGNFPDRFSGHQFPNYSSELNVNALLLGDSALYLCASSLWRGRSTDTQYFGPGTRLTVL.